Listed below are T cell receptor beta chains from one sample, sequenced in a study of blood T cell repertoires in COVID-19. The table came from immunoSEQ multiplex PCR; TCRdb's copy has only in-frame clones and leaves some out. Found here are more than 250,000 clones, around 87% of them singletons; the top ten hold 1%. Sequencing input: peripheral blood. Every receptor here comes from a man aged 45-65 years with active or convalescent COVID-19. Both conserved end residues are part of each CDR3. The D gene is left open where the match is weak. Clone size, where shown, is once, few, many, or a class for clones that have expanded.

>.|TRBV7-2|TRBJ2-7|TRBD1
CASSDRQGSGYEQYF
TGTGCCAGCAGCGATAGACAGGGTTCGGGCTACGAGCAGTACTTC
>.|TRBV12-3/TRBV12-4|TRBJ1-4|.
CASSFLGKLFF
TGTGCCAGCAGTTTCCTCGGAAAACTGTTTTTT
>.|TRBV5-6|TRBJ1-2|TRBD1
CASSPSGTGDYGYTF
TGTGCCAGCAGCCCATCCGGGACAGGGGACTATGGCTACACCTTC
>.|TRBV15|TRBJ2-1|TRBD1
CATSLGQVWDNEQFF
TGTGCCACCAGCCTAGGACAGGTTTGGGACAATGAGCAGTTCTTC
>.|TRBV30|TRBJ1-5|.
CAWGRGQPQHF
TGTGCCTGGGGACGGGGTCAGCCCCAGCATTTT
>.|TRBV2|TRBJ2-1|TRBD2
CASSEARLSGGPLEFF
TGTGCCAGCAGTGAAGCGCGTCTTAGCGGGGGGCCTCTAGAGTTCTTC
>.|TRBV6-5|TRBJ2-2|TRBD2
CASSFSGRARTGELFF
TGTGCCAGCAGTTTTAGCGGGAGGGCTCGGACCGGGGAGCTGTTTTTT
>.|TRBV24-1|TRBJ2-5|.
CATSDYIQETQYF
TGTGCCACCAGTGATTATATCCAAGAGACCCAGTACTTC
>.|TRBV19|TRBJ1-4|TRBD1
CASSNPGTDNEKLFF
TGTGCCAGTAGTAACCCCGGGACAGATAATGAAAAACTGTTTTTT
>.|TRBV18|TRBJ1-1|.
CASSPPSATANTEAFF
TGTGCCAGCTCACCACCGAGCGCGACGGCGAACACTGAAGCTTTCTTT
>.|TRBV7-9|TRBJ2-1|TRBD2
CASSLGAGGHNEQFF
TGTGCCAGCAGCTTAGGAGCGGGGGGGCACAATGAGCAGTTCTTC
>.|TRBV24-1|TRBJ2-2|.
CATRTTAKGSAGELFF
TGTGCCACCAGAACGACCGCGAAGGGGTCGGCCGGGGAGCTGTTTTTT
>.|TRBV5-1|TRBJ2-5|TRBD2
CASSQDLSGRETQYF
TGCGCCAGCAGCCAGGACTTGAGCGGGAGGGAGACCCAGTACTTC
>.|TRBV20-1|TRBJ2-1|TRBD2
CSASFSGRAYEQFF
TGCAGTGCTAGTTTTAGCGGGAGGGCCTATGAGCAGTTCTTC
>.|TRBV2|TRBJ2-5|TRBD1
CASRTGTETQYF
TGTGCCAGTCGGACAGGGACAGAGACCCAGTACTTC
>.|TRBV5-5|TRBJ1-3|.
CASSLGSVGNTIYF
TGTGCCAGCAGCCTAGGTTCGGTAGGAAACACCATATATTTT
>few|TRBV6-6|TRBJ2-6|.
CASSTRQSGANVLTF
TGTGCCAGCAGCACGAGGCAATCTGGGGCCAACGTCCTGACTTTC
>.|TRBV6-6|TRBJ1-1|TRBD1
CASTARGRETEAFF
TGTGCCAGCACGGCCAGGGGGCGAGAGACTGAAGCTTTCTTT
>.|TRBV28|TRBJ1-3|TRBD1
CASSPTGGSGNTIYF
TGTGCCAGCAGTCCAACAGGGGGCTCTGGAAACACCATATATTTT
>.|TRBV10-3|TRBJ1-3|.
CAIKAGSGNTIYF
TGTGCCATCAAAGCGGGCTCTGGAAACACCATATATTTT
>.|TRBV6-2/TRBV6-3|TRBJ2-3|TRBD2
CASSYGVAGDYTQYF
TGTGCCAGCAGTTACGGGGTAGCGGGGGACTATACGCAGTATTTT
>once|TRBV9|TRBJ2-5|TRBD2
CASSSRTSGGYQETQYF
TGTGCCAGCAGCTCTCGGACTAGCGGGGGGTACCAAGAGACCCAGTACTTC
>.|TRBV27|TRBJ2-4|TRBD2
CASSFRGGLAGYGDIQYF
TGTGCCAGCAGTTTTCGTGGGGGACTAGCGGGTTACGGGGACATTCAGTACTTC
>.|TRBV6-1|TRBJ1-6|.
CASSEAQDNSPLHF
TGTGCCAGCAGTGAAGCGCAGGATAATTCACCCCTCCACTTT
>once|TRBV28|TRBJ1-5|.
CASSSRQGYNQPQHF
TGTGCCAGCAGTTCCAGGCAGGGATACAATCAGCCCCAGCATTTT
>.|TRBV7-9|TRBJ1-1|.
CASSLSNRVRTEAFF
TGTGCCAGCAGCTTATCAAACAGGGTTAGGACTGAAGCTTTCTTT
>.|TRBV4-1|TRBJ1-1|.
CASSQGAGRTTEAFF
TGCGCCAGCAGCCAAGGGGCGGGGAGGACCACTGAAGCTTTCTTT
>.|TRBV7-2|TRBJ2-3|.
CASRPGLGSTDTQYF
TGTGCCAGCAGGCCCGGACTCGGGAGCACAGATACGCAGTATTTT
>once|TRBV28|TRBJ2-3|TRBD2
CASSLPSGRDTQYF
TGTGCCAGCAGCCTTCCCAGCGGGAGAGATACGCAGTATTTT
>once|TRBV10-3|TRBJ1-1|.
CAINAGGNTEAFF
TGTGCCATCAATGCAGGAGGGAACACTGAAGCTTTCTTT
>.|TRBV29-1|TRBJ1-1|.
CSANRDGTEAFF
TGCAGCGCTAACAGGGATGGCACTGAAGCTTTCTTT
>.|TRBV2|TRBJ1-5|.
CAIGAGNQPQHF
TGTGCCATCGGGGCGGGGAATCAGCCCCAGCATTTT
>once|TRBV30|TRBJ1-2|TRBD1
CAWSIYPGQGNYGYTF
TGTGCCTGGAGTATATATCCGGGACAGGGGAACTATGGCTACACCTTC
>.|TRBV5-8|TRBJ1-1|.
CASSHRRDTEAFF
TGTGCCAGCAGCCACCGACGGGACACTGAAGCTTTCTTT
>.|TRBV28|TRBJ1-4|.
CASNSNTGEKLFF
TGTGCCAGCAATAGTAATACGGGGGAAAAACTGTTTTTT
>few|TRBV5-1|TRBJ2-3|.
CASSLEGSTDTQYF
TGCGCCAGCAGCTTGGAGGGGAGCACAGATACGCAGTATTTT
>.|TRBV18|TRBJ2-7|.
CASSPRDRDSYEQYF
TGTGCCAGCTCACCGCGGGACAGAGACTCCTACGAGCAGTACTTC
>.|TRBV2|TRBJ2-5|.
CASSPRGTQYF
TGTGCCAGCAGTCCCAGGGGGACCCAGTACTTC
>.|TRBV30|TRBJ2-7|.
CAWSGSAGSSYEQYF
TGTGCCTGGAGTGGGAGCGCGGGTTCCTCCTACGAGCAGTACTTC
>.|TRBV28|TRBJ2-7|.
CASSLPQAYEQYF
TGTGCCAGCAGTTTACCTCAGGCTTACGAGCAGTACTTC
>.|TRBV6-6|TRBJ1-2|.
CASSSTDGGPGTF
TGTGCCAGCAGTTCTACGGACGGAGGACCCGGCACCTTC
>.|TRBV7-6|TRBJ1-1|TRBD1
CASSFGQGASTEAFF
TGTGCCAGCAGCTTCGGACAGGGGGCGAGCACTGAAGCTTTCTTT
>.|TRBV5-6|TRBJ1-6|.
CASSLDKNSPLHF
TGTGCCAGCAGCTTGGACAAGAATTCACCCCTCCACTTT
>.|TRBV28|TRBJ2-7|.
CASHNPDRSYEQYF
TGTGCCAGCCATAACCCAGACAGATCCTACGAGCAGTACTTC
>.|TRBV4-3|TRBJ2-1|.
CASSQDPGDEQFF
TGCGCCAGCAGCCAAGATCCGGGGGATGAGCAGTTCTTC
>.|TRBV24-1|TRBJ1-6|TRBD1
CATSRTGNSPLHF
TGTGCCACCAGCCGGACAGGCAATTCACCCCTCCACTTT
>once|TRBV5-6|TRBJ1-1|TRBD1
CASSLGGPGGATTEAFF
TGTGCCAGCAGCTTGGGGGGACCAGGGGGCGCAACCACTGAAGCTTTCTTT
>.|TRBV27|TRBJ1-5|TRBD1
CASSPYPSQGFVGQPQHF
TGTGCCAGCAGTCCTTACCCGTCACAGGGGTTTGTGGGTCAGCCCCAGCATTTT
>.|TRBV7-2|TRBJ2-1|.
CASSPTYRANEQFF
TGTGCCAGCAGCCCAACTTACAGGGCCAATGAGCAGTTCTTC
>.|TRBV27|TRBJ2-7|TRBD1
CASSPDRGLYEQYF
TGTGCCAGCAGCCCTGACAGGGGGCTATACGAGCAGTACTTC
>.|TRBV10-3|TRBJ2-3|TRBD1
CAISEQGAPTDTQYF
TGTGCCATCAGTGAGCAGGGGGCGCCGACAGATACGCAGTATTTT
>.|TRBV28|TRBJ1-5|.
CASSKDSYSNQPQHF
TGTGCCAGCAGCAAGGACAGCTATAGCAATCAGCCCCAGCATTTT
>.|TRBV5-1|TRBJ2-1|TRBD2
CASSPDSRLARGNEQFF
TGCGCCAGCAGCCCCGATTCCAGACTAGCACGAGGCAATGAGCAGTTCTTC